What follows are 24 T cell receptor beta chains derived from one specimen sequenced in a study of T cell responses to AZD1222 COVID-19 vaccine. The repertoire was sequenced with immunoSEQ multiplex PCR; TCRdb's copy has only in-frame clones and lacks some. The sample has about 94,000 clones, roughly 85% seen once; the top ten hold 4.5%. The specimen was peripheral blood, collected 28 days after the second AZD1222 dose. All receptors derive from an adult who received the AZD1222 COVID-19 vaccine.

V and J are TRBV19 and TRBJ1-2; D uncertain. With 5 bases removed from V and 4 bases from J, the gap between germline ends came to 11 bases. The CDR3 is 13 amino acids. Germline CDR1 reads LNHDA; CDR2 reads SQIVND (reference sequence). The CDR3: CASSPASFYGYTF. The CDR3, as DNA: TGTGCCAGTAGTCCAGCCTCATTCTATGGCTACACCTTC.

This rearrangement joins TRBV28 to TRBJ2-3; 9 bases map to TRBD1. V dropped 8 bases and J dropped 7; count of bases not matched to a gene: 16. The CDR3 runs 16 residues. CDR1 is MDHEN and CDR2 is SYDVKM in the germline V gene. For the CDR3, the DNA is TGTGCCAGCCATCAAGCCCGGGACAGGGTACGACATACGCAGTATTTT. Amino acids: CASHQARDRVRHTQYF.

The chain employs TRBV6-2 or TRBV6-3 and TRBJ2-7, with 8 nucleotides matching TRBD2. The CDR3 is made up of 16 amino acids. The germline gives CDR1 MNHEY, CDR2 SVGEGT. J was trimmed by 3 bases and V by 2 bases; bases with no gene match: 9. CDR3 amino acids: CASSYLRLARDYEQYF. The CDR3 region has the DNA TGTGCCAGCAGTTACCTCAGACTAGCGAGAGACTACGAGCAGTACTTC.

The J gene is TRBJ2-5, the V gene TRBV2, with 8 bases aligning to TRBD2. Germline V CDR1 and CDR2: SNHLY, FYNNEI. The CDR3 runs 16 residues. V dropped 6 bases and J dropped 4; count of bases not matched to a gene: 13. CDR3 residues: CASRGGRGAELETQYF. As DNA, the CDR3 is TGTGCCAGCAGGGGCGGGCGGGGGGCCGAGTTAGAGACCCAGTACTTC.

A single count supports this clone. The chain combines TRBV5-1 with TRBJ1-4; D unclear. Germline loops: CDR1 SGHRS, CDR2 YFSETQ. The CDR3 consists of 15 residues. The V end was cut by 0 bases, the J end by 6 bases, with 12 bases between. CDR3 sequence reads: CASSLDGSKDEKLFF. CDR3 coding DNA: TGCGCCAGCAGCTTGGATGGCAGCAAAGATGAAAAACTGTTTTTT.

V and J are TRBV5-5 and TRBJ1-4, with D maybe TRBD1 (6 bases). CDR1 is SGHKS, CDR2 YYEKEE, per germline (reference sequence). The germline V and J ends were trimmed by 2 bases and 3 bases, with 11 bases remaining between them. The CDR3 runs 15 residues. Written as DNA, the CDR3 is TGTGCCAGCAGCTTTGCGACAGGTGCTAATGAAAAACTGTTTTTT. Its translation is CASSFATGANEKLFF.

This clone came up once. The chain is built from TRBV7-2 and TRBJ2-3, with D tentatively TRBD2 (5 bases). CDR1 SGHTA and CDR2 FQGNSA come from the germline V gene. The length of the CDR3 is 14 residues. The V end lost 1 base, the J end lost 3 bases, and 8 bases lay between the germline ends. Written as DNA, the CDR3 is TGTGCCAGCAGCTTAGGACTAAGAACAGATACGCAGTATTTT. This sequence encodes CASSLGLRTDTQYF.

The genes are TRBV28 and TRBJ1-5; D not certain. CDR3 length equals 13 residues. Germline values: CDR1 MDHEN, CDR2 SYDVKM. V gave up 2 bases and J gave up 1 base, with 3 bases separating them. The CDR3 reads CASSLISNQPQHF. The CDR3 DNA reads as TGTGCCAGCAGTTTAATAAGCAATCAGCCCCAGCATTTT.

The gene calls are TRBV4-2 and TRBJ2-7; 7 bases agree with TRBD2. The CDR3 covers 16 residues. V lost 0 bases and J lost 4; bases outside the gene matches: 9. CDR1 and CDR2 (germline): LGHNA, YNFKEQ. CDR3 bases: TGTGCCAGCAGCCAAGATCTCGCTAGCGGAGGTTACGAGCAGTACTTC. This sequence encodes CASSQDLASGGYEQYF.

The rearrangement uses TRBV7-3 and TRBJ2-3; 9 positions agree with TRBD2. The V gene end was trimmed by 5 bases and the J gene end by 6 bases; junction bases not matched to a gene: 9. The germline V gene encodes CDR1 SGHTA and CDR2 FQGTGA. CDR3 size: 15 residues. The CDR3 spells CASSPRGGRFDTQYF. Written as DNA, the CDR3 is TGTGCCAGCAGCCCGCGGGGGGGCCGGTTTGATACGCAGTATTTT.

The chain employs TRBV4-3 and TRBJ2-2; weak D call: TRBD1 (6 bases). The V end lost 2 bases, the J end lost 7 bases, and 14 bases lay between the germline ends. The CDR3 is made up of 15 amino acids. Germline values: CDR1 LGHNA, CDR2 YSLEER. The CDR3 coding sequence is TGCGCCAGCAGCCAATACACAGGGTCCCACGGGGAGCTGTTTTTT. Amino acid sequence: CASSQYTGSHGELFF.

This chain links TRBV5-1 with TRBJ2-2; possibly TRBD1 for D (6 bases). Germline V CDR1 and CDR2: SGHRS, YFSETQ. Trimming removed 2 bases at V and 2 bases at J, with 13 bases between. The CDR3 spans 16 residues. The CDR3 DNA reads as TGCGCCAGCAGCTTTCTGACAGGCGCTAACACCGGGGAGCTGTTTTTT. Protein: CASSFLTGANTGELFF.

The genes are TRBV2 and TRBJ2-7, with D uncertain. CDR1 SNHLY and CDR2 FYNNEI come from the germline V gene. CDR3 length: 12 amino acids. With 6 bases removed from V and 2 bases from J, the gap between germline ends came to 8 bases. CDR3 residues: CASSPTPYEQYF. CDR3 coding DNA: TGTGCCAGCAGCCCGACTCCCTACGAGCAGTACTTC.

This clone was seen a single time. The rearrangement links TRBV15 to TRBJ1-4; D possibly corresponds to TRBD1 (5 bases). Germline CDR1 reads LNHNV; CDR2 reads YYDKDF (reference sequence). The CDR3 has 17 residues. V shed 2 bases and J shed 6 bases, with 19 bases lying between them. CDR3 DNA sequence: TGTGCCACCAGCAGATCTCTAAGGAGACAGAGCCATGAAAAACTGTTTTTT. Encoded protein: CATSRSLRRQSHEKLFF.

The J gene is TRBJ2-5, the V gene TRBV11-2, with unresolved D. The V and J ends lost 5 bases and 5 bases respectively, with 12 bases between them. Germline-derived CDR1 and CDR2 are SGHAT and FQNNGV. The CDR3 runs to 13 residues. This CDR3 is CASSPIFGETQYF. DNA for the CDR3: TGTGCCAGCAGCCCTATATTCGGGGAGACCCAGTACTTC.

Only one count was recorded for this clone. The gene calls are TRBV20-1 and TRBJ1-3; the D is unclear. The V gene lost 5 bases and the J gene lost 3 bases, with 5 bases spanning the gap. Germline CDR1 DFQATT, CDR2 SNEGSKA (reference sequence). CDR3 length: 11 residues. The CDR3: CSAGIGNTIYF. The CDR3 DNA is TGCAGTGCTGGAATTGGAAACACCATATATTTT.

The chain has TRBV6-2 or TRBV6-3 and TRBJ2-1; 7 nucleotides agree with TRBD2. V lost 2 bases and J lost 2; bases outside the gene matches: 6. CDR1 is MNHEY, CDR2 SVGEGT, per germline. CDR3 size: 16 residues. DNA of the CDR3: TGTGCCAGCAGTTACGGGTCGGGAGGAACCTACAATGAGCAGTTCTTC. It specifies CASSYGSGGTYNEQFF.

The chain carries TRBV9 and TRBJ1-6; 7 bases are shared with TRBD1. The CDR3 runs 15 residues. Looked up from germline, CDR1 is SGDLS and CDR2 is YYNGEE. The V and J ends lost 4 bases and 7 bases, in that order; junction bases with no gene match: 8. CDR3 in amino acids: CASSPLDRDNSPLHF. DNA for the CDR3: TGTGCCAGCAGCCCCCTCGACAGGGACAATTCACCCCTCCACTTT.

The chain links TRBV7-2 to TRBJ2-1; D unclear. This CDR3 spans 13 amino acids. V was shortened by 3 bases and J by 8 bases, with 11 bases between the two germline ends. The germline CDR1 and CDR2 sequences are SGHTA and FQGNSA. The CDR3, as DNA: TGTGCCAGCAGCTTTTCGATGATCTATGAGCAGTTCTTC. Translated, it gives CASSFSMIYEQFF.

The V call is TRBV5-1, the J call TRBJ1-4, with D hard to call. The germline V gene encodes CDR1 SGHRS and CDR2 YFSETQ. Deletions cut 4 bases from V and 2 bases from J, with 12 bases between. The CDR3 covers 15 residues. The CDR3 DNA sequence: TGCGCCAGCAGCCAGACCCTCGGGACTAATGAAAAACTGTTTTTT. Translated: CASSQTLGTNEKLFF.

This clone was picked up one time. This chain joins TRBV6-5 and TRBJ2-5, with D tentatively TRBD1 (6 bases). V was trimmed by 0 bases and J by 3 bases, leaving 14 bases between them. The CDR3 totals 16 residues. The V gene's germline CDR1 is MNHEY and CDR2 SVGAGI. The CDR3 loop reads CASSYSWAGAEETQYF. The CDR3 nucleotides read TGTGCCAGCAGTTACTCTTGGGCAGGGGCAGAAGAGACCCAGTACTTC.

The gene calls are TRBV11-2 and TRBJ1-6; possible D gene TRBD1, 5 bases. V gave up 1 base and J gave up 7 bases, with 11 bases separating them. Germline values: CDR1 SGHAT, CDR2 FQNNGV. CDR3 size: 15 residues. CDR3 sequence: CASSLAGGLNSPLHF. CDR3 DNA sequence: TGTGCCAGCAGCTTAGCGGGGGGTCTGAATTCACCCCTCCACTTT.

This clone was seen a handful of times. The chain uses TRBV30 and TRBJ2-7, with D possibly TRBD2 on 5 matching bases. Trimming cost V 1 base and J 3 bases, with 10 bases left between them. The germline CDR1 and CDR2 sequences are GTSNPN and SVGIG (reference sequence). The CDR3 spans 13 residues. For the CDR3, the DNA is TGTGCCTGGAGTGAGGCTAGCAGCTACGAGCAGTACTTC. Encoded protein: CAWSEASSYEQYF.

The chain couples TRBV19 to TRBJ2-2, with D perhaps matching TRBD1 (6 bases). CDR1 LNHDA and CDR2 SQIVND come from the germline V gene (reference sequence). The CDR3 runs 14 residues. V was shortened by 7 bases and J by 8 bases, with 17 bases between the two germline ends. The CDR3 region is CASKPGVVSGELFF. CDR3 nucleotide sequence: TGTGCCAGTAAGCCAGGGGTTGTATCTGGGGAGCTGTTTTTT.